The 19 T cell receptor beta chains below were found in one sample sequenced in a study of blood T cells in healthy people across ages. The authors ran a second PCR of roughly 6 to 11 cycles using a sample-barcoded 5' primer and a J-beta primer mix. TCRdb called the 5' RACE reads again in MiXCR, with one record for every CDR3 protein. This sample has 600,000 to 850,000 distinct CDR3 sequences; roughly 47% occur once, and the top ten carry around 20%. The sample consisted of blood. Receptor source: a woman aged 55-69 years in good health.

The table lists this clonotype with many counts. The J gene is TRBJ2-7, the V gene TRBV3-1; D might be TRBD1 (6 bases). CDR1 is LGHDT and CDR2 is YNNKEL in the germline V gene (reference sequence). The CDR3 runs 13 residues. V lost 5 bases to trimming and J lost 2 bases, with 10 bases between them. The CDR3 nucleotides are TGTGCCAGCAGCTATAGGGACACCTACGAGCAGTACTTC. This codes for CASSYRDTYEQYF.

This clonotype has just a few counts. The chain combines TRBV29-1 with TRBJ1-1; 7 bases line up with TRBD1. Trimming removed 7 bases from V and 1 base from J; junction bases left unmatched: 9. In germline, CDR1 is SQVTM, CDR2 ANQGSEA. The CDR3 consists of 14 residues. The CDR3 is CSAKDRASNTEAFF. The CDR3 DNA is TGCAGCGCAAAAGACAGGGCCTCGAACACTGAAGCTTTCTTT.

This clonotype was seen a few times. This chain connects TRBV10-3 to TRBJ2-1; D unresolved. Germline CDR1 ENHRY, CDR2 SYGVKD. The CDR3 has 14 amino acids. Trimming stripped 3 bases from V and 0 bases from J, with 6 bases between. Here the CDR3 reads CAISDSSSYNEQFF. DNA of the CDR3: TGTGCCATCAGTGACTCGAGCTCCTACAATGAGCAGTTCTTC.

The chain is built from TRBV6-1 and TRBJ2-3, with D unresolved. CDR1 is MNHNS and CDR2 is SASEGT in the germline V gene. V gave up 4 bases and J gave up 6 bases, with 14 bases separating them. CDR3 length equals 14 residues. The chain's CDR3 is CASSAALSRDTQYF. The CDR3, as DNA: TGTGCCAGCAGTGCTGCACTATCCCGGGATACGCAGTATTTT.

This clonotype was seen more than once but under ten times. V and J are TRBV20-1 and TRBJ1-1; 9 bases are a match to TRBD1. The CDR3 spans 15 residues. J gave up 2 bases and V 0 bases, and 4 bases lay outside the gene matches. Germline CDR1 and CDR2: DFQATT and SNEGSKA (reference sequence). CDR3: CSARDWGQGNTEAFF. CDR3 coding DNA: TGCAGTGCTAGAGATTGGGGACAGGGTAACACTGAAGCTTTCTTT.

V gene TRBV9 combines with J gene TRBJ1-2; D possibly corresponds to TRBD1 (5 bases). V shed 0 bases and J shed 8 bases, with 14 bases lying between them. The CDR3 consists of 14 residues. CDR1 is SGDLS, CDR2 YYNGEE, per germline. In DNA form, the CDR3 reads TGTGCCAGCAGCGTAGACCGGGACCTGGGGGGCTACACCTTC. Translated, it gives CASSVDRDLGGYTF. The full variable domain, completed using reference TRBV9 and TRBJ1-2, is DSGVTQTPKHLITATGQRVTLRCSPRSGDLSVYWYQQSLDQGLQFLIQYYNGEERAKGNILERFSAQQFPDLHSELNLSSLELGDSALYFCASSVDRDLGGYTFGSGTRLTVV.

The V and J genes are TRBV11-2 and TRBJ2-5, with 8 bases identical to TRBD1. Germline V gene sequence: CDR1 SGHAT, CDR2 FQNNGV. The CDR3 runs 13 residues. Germline trimming cut 7 bases from V and 1 base from J; bases unmatched to any gene: 2. CDR3 amino acids: CASNQGAQETQYF. The CDR3 DNA reads as TGTGCCAGCAATCAGGGGGCCCAAGAGACCCAGTACTTC.

This clonotype was found a few times. The rearrangement links TRBV7-6 to TRBJ2-5; the D gene is possibly TRBD2 (6 bases). The CDR3 has 16 residues. V lost 5 bases to trimming and J lost 1 base, with 17 bases between them. CDR1 SGHVS and CDR2 FNYEAQ come from the germline V gene. The CDR3 is CASSKLLVGGQETQYF. The CDR3 nucleotides are TGTGCCAGCAGCAAGCTCCTTGTCGGGGGCCAAGAGACCCAGTACTTC.

The gene calls are TRBV30 and TRBJ1-2, with D possibly being TRBD1 (5 bases). Trimming took off 0 bases at V and 6 bases at J, with 14 bases between the two ends. CDR1 and CDR2 from the germline V gene are GTSNPN and SVGIG (reference sequence). The CDR3 has 14 residues. The CDR3 bases are TGTGCCTGGAGTGTAGGGCCCTCAGGGCATGGCTACACCTTC. Translation: CAWSVGPSGHGYTF.

The rearrangement uses TRBV28 and TRBJ2-1; the D is unclear. The CDR3 sequence is 11 residues long. Germline V gene data show CDR1 as MDHEN and CDR2 as SYDVKM. V was clipped by 4 bases and J by 10 bases, with 8 bases between them. CDR3 in DNA: TGTGCCAGCAGTTCAGGCTACGAGCAGTTCTTC. This sequence encodes CASSSGYEQFF.

This clonotype was counted at least ten times. The rearrangement joins TRBV29-1 to TRBJ2-5, with a weak D call TRBD2 (6 bases). This CDR3 is 14 amino acids long. Trimming took 4 bases from V and 1 from J, leaving 13 bases between them. Germline-derived CDR1 and CDR2 are SQVTM and ANQGSEA. CDR3 protein: CSVVPRRAQETQYF. The DNA of the CDR3 is TGCAGCGTTGTCCCCAGGAGGGCCCAAGAGACCCAGTACTTC.

The rearrangement uses TRBV2 and TRBJ2-1; the match to TRBD2 covers 12 bases. The ends lost 4 bases at V and 5 bases at J; junction bases unmatched: 6. Germline V gene data show CDR1 as SNHLY and CDR2 as FYNNEI. This CDR3 comprises 16 residues. DNA of the CDR3: TGTGCCAGCAGTGCTCGGACTAGCGGGACAAACAATGAGCAGTTCTTC. Its translation is CASSARTSGTNNEQFF.

The chain links TRBV29-1 to TRBJ2-3, with 7 nucleotides matching TRBD2. This CDR3 spans 14 amino acids. V lost 7 bases and J lost 0; bases outside the gene matches: 7. Germline loops: CDR1 SQVTM, CDR2 ANQGSEA. CDR3 protein: CSAGEGRSTDTQYF. The CDR3 nucleotides read TGCAGCGCGGGGGAGGGGAGGAGCACAGATACGCAGTATTTT.

This clonotype turned up a few times. The CDR3 here is CASSSTSSSGANVLTF. The CDR3 nucleotides are TGTGCCAGCAGTTCCACCTCGAGCTCTGGGGCCAACGTCCTGACTTTC. The genes are TRBV6-5 and TRBJ2-6, with D unresolved. The CDR3 spans 16 residues. V was pared by 4 bases and J by 0 bases, with 10 bases between. CDR1 is MNHEY, CDR2 SVGAGI, per germline.

CDR3 protein: CASSPNHYRGDTEAFF. The CDR3 DNA is TGTGCCAGCAGCCCAAACCATTACAGGGGGGACACTGAAGCTTTCTTT. The chain uses TRBV14 and TRBJ1-1, with 8 bases aligning to TRBD1. The junction had 10 bases not matched to a gene; V was cut back by 4 bases and J by 3 bases. Looked up from germline, CDR1 is SGHDN and CDR2 is FVKESK. CDR3 length equals 16 residues.

The chain combines TRBV7-6 with TRBJ1-1; 7 positions match TRBD1. The CDR3 is 15 residues long. Germline lookup yields CDR1 SGHVS and CDR2 FNYEAQ. The V gene end was trimmed by 1 base and the J gene end by 4 bases; junction bases not matched to a gene: 6. CDR3 in DNA: TGTGCCAGCAGCTTAGAGTCGGCAGGGGGCACTGAAGCTTTCTTT. Protein: CASSLESAGGTEAFF.

The genes are TRBV6-2 or TRBV6-3 and TRBJ1-2; possibly TRBD1 for D (5 bases). The V gene lost 6 bases and the J gene lost 6 bases, with 17 bases spanning the gap. CDR1 is MNHEY, CDR2 SVGEGT, per germline. This CDR3 is built from 14 residues. The CDR3 coding sequence is TGTGCCAGCAGACTAACCGGGACCCCGCATGGCTACACCTTC. Protein sequence: CASRLTGTPHGYTF.

The chain combines TRBV2 with TRBJ2-2; TRBD1 aligns across 12 bases. Per germline, CDR1 SNHLY and CDR2 FYNNEI. The CDR3 runs 16 residues. V lost 3 bases to trimming and J lost 4 bases; unmatched junction nucleotides: 3. Here the CDR3 reads CASSDGTGGATGELFF. CDR3 in DNA: TGTGCCAGCAGTGACGGGACAGGGGGCGCCACCGGGGAGCTGTTTTTT. The variable domain in full, with the rest retrieved from reference TRBV2 and TRBJ2-2, is EPEVTQTPSHQVTQMGQEVILRCVPISNHLYFYWYRQILGQKVEFLVSFYNNEISEKSEIFDDQFSVERPDGSNFTLKIRSTKLEDSAMYFCASSDGTGGATGELFFGEGSRLTVL.

This clonotype was detected only a few times. The chain combines TRBV24-1 with TRBJ2-1; TRBD1 aligns across 9 bases. Germline assignment: CDR1 KGHDR and CDR2 SFDVKD. The CDR3 is 14 residues long. The ends lost 3 bases at V and 5 bases at J; junction bases unmatched: 1. CDR3 loop: CATSDRTGDNEQFF. Here the CDR3 DNA reads TGTGCCACCAGTGATCGGACAGGGGACAATGAGCAGTTCTTC.